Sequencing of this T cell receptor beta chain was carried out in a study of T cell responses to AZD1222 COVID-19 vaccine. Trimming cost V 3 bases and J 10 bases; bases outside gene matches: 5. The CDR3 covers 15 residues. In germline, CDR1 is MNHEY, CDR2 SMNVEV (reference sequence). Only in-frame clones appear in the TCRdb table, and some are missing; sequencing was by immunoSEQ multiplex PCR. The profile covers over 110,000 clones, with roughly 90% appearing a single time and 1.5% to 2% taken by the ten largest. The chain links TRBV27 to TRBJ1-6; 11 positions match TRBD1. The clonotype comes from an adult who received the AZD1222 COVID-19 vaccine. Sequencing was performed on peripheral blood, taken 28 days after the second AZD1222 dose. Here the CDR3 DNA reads TGTGCCAGCAGTTTGCCCGGACAGGGGGCCTCACCCCTCCACTTT. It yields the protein CASSLPGQGASPLHF.